This record concerns one T cell receptor beta chain sequence. Germline CDR1 reads SQVTM; CDR2 reads ANQGSEA. The CDR3 is made up of 14 amino acids. The ends lost 1 base at V and 5 bases at J; junction bases unmatched: 5. Assay used: immunoSEQ multiplex PCR; TCRdb lists only in-frame clones, some missing. The repertoire holds more than 300,000 clones, with more than 90% as singletons. This sample is part of a study of blood T cell repertoires in COVID-19. This receptor was identified in a woman in her thirties who had been exposed to COVID-19. The chain couples TRBV29-1 to TRBJ2-3; 8 nucleotides line up with TRBD2. Material: PBMCs or T cells enriched from blood (not recorded which). CDR3 bases: TGCAGCGTTGAAGGGAGGCTAGCGGGAGATACGCAGTATTTT. As protein: CSVEGRLAGDTQYF.